This T cell receptor (beta chain) derives from a study of technical replicates of blood from several donors. Clones were sequenced by immunoSEQ multiplex PCR, and TCRdb holds only the in-frame ones, with some missing. The sample has 11,000 to 15,000 clones, about 85% seen once. Deletions cut 4 bases from V and 2 bases from J, with 23 bases between. Germline V gene sequence: CDR1 SGDLS, CDR2 YYNGEE. The CDR3 is made up of 18 amino acids. The receptor's source is a human donor in good health. V gene TRBV9 combines with J gene TRBJ2-3; a possible D gene is TRBD2 (5 bases). Sequencing was done on a sample of PBMCs. The CDR3, as DNA: TGTGCCAGCAGCCCTACCGGGGTGGCGAGGGTACACACAGATACGCAGTATTTT. Encoded protein: CASSPTGVARVHTDTQYF.